The T cell receptor beta chain under discussion was sequenced for a study of cytomegalovirus exposure and HLA in healthy donors (dated by TCRdb to 2016 to 2017). About the study as a whole: In an earlier analysis of some 550 of the donors, approximately 300 Gb of sequence data and some 100 million unique TCR beta sequences from about 190 million T cells were reported. Roughly 300 gigabases of sequencing data and tens of millions of unique TCR sequences were included in an early release covering about 700 HLA-typed donors. Among the roughly 430 genotyped donors, about 83% belonged to the genetic ancestry cluster associated with self-reported Caucasian donors. The study aimed to test whether signatures of past pathogen exposure could be identified by cataloging public T cell receptors. The T cell repertoires of around 670 subjects were profiled by immunosequencing and related to cytomegalovirus serostatus. In addition to the first cohort of around 670 subjects, a separate validation cohort of approximately 130 different subjects was used. The study combined high-throughput TCR immunosequencing, statistical association of individual TCRs with disease status, and machine learning to predict cytomegalovirus infection status. In a later analysis, previously published TCR beta repertoires from several hundred donors were re-analyzed and high-resolution HLA genotyping was added so that TCR occurrence patterns could be studied. In the later analysis, no new phenotypic data were used to find candidate immune exposures; instead, reliance was placed on TCR beta sequences and their occurrence across donors. To decide whether each TCR beta V gene segment behaved as functional or pseudogenic, an earlier analysis of 587 of the donors relied on high-throughput TCR beta sequencing. Donor age, sex, ethnicity and CMV serostatus were compiled together with the repertoire data. In a later genetic analysis, genome-wide SNP genotypes for about 65% of the roughly 700 donors were used, and that subset was treated as a discovery cohort. All discovery cohort repertoires had been generated on a single sequencing platform. Both class I and class II loci were covered by HLA typing, at four-digit resolution. Typing coverage varied by locus: about 620-630 donors for A, B, C, DRB1 and DQB1; around 560 for DQA1; 606 for DPA1; roughly 450 for DPB1. Because of strong linkage in the cohort, roughly five DR-DQ haplotypes were treated as single units for association and clustering. On average, 235,054 unique TCR beta nucleotide sequences were sequenced per donor among fewer than 500 genotyped donors of the cohort, with roughly 18% of those sequences being non-productive. The paper as a whole reports these results and caveats: Because HLA typing was unavailable for some donors at each locus, only the typed subset was used in association tests. While some public TCRs were present in many individuals, most TCR sequences turned up only very rarely across donors. According to a later analysis, TCR association rates differed among HLA loci, with DRB1 alleles showing the most associated TCRs and HLA-C alleles showing the fewest. The study listed 164 TCR beta chains as associated with cytomegalovirus. Several of the top co-occurrence clusters appeared to be linked to parvovirus B19, influenza, CMV and Epstein-Barr virus, according to a later analysis. Immune exposure information for the cohort was limited to CMV serostatus. When HLA alleles, especially DR and DQ, strongly co-occurred, attributing TCR associations to individual alleles was difficult. Three of the identified cytomegalovirus-associated TCR beta chains were confirmed in vitro to be specific for cytomegalovirus antigens. A group of highly shared sequence variants was considered likely to be a technical artifact of the sequencing pipeline. Correlated functional status among segregating V segments might be attributable to linkage disequilibrium, but an unknown experimental factor could not be ruled out. A further reported finding was that TCR beta sequences accurately predicted the HLA-A and HLA-B alleles for most subjects in the first cohort. Because counts were too low, roughly 16 rarely observed V segments, including chromosome 9 orphons, were left out of the earlier analysis of about 500 of the donors. In a later analysis, most CMV-associated TCR beta chains were found to appear HLA-restricted, with HLA associations seemingly driven largely by CMV exposure. In an earlier analysis of a few hundred of the donors, most TCR beta V segments were observed in productive rearrangements about 87% or about 30% of the time, broadly matching IMGT annotations. V-gene and J-gene trimming of TCR beta chains was associated with a missense DCLRE1C variant in a later genetic analysis, and the association was replicated in an independent cohort. Presence/absence analyses assumed roughly uniform sequencing depth across donors, an assumption that may not hold. Because the 87-base-pair reads could not distinguish some IMGT-functional V segments, including TRBV6-2 and TRBV6-3, those segments were excluded. At a false discovery rate of 0.05, a later analysis linked under 20,000 TCR beta sequences to specific HLA alleles. Compared with equally common non-associated chains, HLA-associated TCR beta chains in a later analysis were more clonally expanded and had lower generation probabilities. Compared with the roughly 670-donor mean, donors in an Asian-associated ancestry cluster had fewer N-insertions in productive TCRs, according to a later genetic analysis. It was suggested by the authors that the approach could potentially be generalized to other disease states and immunological phenotypes. In both the original and validation cohorts, the classifier was reported to diagnose cytomegalovirus status with high specificity and sensitivity. The cohort was sequenced for TCR beta chains only, and without alpha or paired-chain data the features that could be detected were limited.

The germline V gene (reference sequence) specifies MNHEY as CDR1 and SMNVEV as CDR2. Clipping removes 0 bases from V and 4 bases from J, with 3 as the unmatched junction base count. Including cysteine and phenylalanine, the CDR3 has 16 amino acids. Only the CDR3 DNA is retained, 48 bases long and in frame from the first base. A remark on this clone: Its binding antigen is unknown. No base qualities exist here, and no much larger clone lies one base off it.

The cohort consisted of some 730 healthy bone marrow donors. At the time of sampling, all cohort members were nominally healthy, though unrecorded immune exposures were likely present. The donor was CMV seronegative and belonged to the group of around 400 seronegative cohort members. Each donor provided a peripheral blood sample, and peripheral blood mononuclear cells were used for TCR beta sequencing. Genomic DNA was extracted from the blood cell samples with the Qiagen DNeasy Blood Extraction Kit. The protocol used for the library was the immunoSEQ multiplex PCR assay. For the multiplex PCR, a mixture combining 60 forward primers for TCR Vbeta segments and 13 reverse primers for TCR Jbeta segments was used. The CDR3 region of rearranged TCR beta genes was amplified from genomic DNA by a multiplex PCR assay. Amplified TCR beta libraries were sequenced as 87-base-pair reads on the Illumina HiSeq System. As for the authors' bioinformatics: A later analysis counted about 80 million unique TCR beta chains across the 550 to 750 repertoires, and 9 million to 14 million of these chains were shared by at least two donors. A nearest-neighbor algorithm error-corrected the raw reads and collapsed the reads into unique sequences, merging closely related sequences to remove PCR and sequencing errors. To assign V, D and J gene segments, CDR3 sequences were aligned to IMGT reference sequences. For a sequence to be retained, at least a six-nucleotide match to both a V gene segment and a J gene segment was required. A rearrangement counted as productive if the CDR3 had no stop codons and remained in frame with V and J, and every other rearrangement counted as non-productive. Following IMGT convention, CDR3 was defined as the stretch from the second conserved V-encoded cysteine up to the conserved J-encoded phenylalanine. Sequences without an unambiguous match to a single V gene segment were excluded from the earlier analysis of several hundred of the donors. In an earlier analysis of more than 500 of the donors, a V segment was called functional when productive rearrangements were above 56.7%, and segregating when the standard deviation between donors exceeded 5%. A statistical classification framework was developed to diagnose cytomegalovirus status using the catalog of TCR beta chain sequences. A later analysis assigned V and J genes by comparing TCR nucleotide sequences with IMGT/GENE-DB human TR gene sequences. In a later analysis, CDR3 sequences and most-parsimonious VDJ recombination scenarios were assigned using the TCRdist pipeline. A later analysis defined each TCR beta chain by its CDR3 amino acid sequence plus V-gene family, and excluded reads lacking a unique V-gene family. As a way to deal with suspected cross-contamination and a sequencing artifact, a later analysis dropped approximately 590 nucleotide sequences that were highly shared and had low generation probability. For each public chain, a later analysis derived a clonal expansion index from normalized ranks of inferred template counts within each repertoire. A later analysis computed generation probabilities with a VDJ recombination model fitted to out-of-frame rearrangements, and checked the results against IGoR. A later analysis scored TCR-TCR, TCR-HLA and TCR-CMV co-occurrence with hypergeometric tests, applying a repertoire-size bias correction to TCR pairs. In a later analysis, false discovery rates were estimated by permuting HLA or CMV assignments 20 times. In a later analysis, co-occurring TCRs were grouped using DBSCAN, with TCRdist sequence similarity added in when clustering inside HLA-allele-positive subsets. Repertoires with fewer than 30,000 or more than 120,000 public chains were left out of co-occurrence clustering, as were a handful of repertoires with anomalous nucleotide sharing. Held by TCRdb, this immuneACCESS table contains in-frame sequences only and omits some clones. Under half of the omission traces to an unresolved V gene where checked; the cause of the rest is unknown. D and trimming come from the DNA, and the V and J calls and clone size come from that table. The sample table shows around 140,000 clones, and under 75% are seen once. The top ten hold 2.4% of the sample.

Input material: PBMCs. This TCR derives from a middle-aged woman in good health and CMV-seronegative. In this chain, TRBV27 is recombined with TRBJ2-2; the junction holds 9 bases that match TRBD2. DNA sequence: TGTGCCAGCAGTTTATCACCGGGACTAGCCACCGGGGAGCTGTTTTTT. Its translation reads: CASSLSPGLATGELFF.